Listed below are T cell receptor beta chains from one sample, sequenced in a study of blood T cell repertoires in COVID-19. Profiled with immunoSEQ multiplex PCR; TCRdb holds only in-frame clones, not every one. The data contain around 310,000 clones, over 75% of them seen just once; the ten biggest clones take up roughly 6.8%. Sequenced: peripheral blood. The source of these receptors is a woman aged 30 to 39 with COVID-19, enrolled during active disease. Each CDR3 is given with its conserved first and last residue. The D gene is left open where the match is weak. A clone size is listed for some rows: how often the clone was seen (once, few, many), or a class if it is expanded.

d_gene	v_gene	abundance	j_gene	CDR3nt	CDR3aa
TRBD2	TRBV6-5	.	TRBJ2-7	TGTGCCAGCGGACGTTCTAGCGGCTACGAGCAGTACTTC	CASGRSSGYEQYF
TRBD2	TRBV27	once	TRBJ2-3	TGTGCCAGCAGCCCACTCTGGACTAGCGGGAACACAGATACGCAGTATTTT	CASSPLWTSGNTDTQYF
TRBD2	TRBV18	once	TRBJ2-3	TGTGCCAGCTCACCATACGGGACTAGCGACACAGATACGCAGTATTTT	CASSPYGTSDTDTQYF
TRBD1	TRBV7-2	.	TRBJ1-4	TGTGCCAGCAGCTGGGAGGACAGGGGAAAACTGTTTTTT	CASSWEDRGKLFF
TRBD1	TRBV10-3	.	TRBJ1-2	TGTGCCATCAGTCCGGACAGGGCCTTTGGCTACACCTTC	CAISPDRAFGYTF
.	TRBV6-5	.	TRBJ1-5	TGTGCCAGCAGTTACGGTCCGGGGAGGAATCAGCCCCAGCATTTT	CASSYGPGRNQPQHF
TRBD1	TRBV15	.	TRBJ1-1	TGTGCCACCAGCAATGACAGGGGAATGAACACTGAAGCTTTCTTT	CATSNDRGMNTEAFF
TRBD1	TRBV5-1	.	TRBJ2-3	TGCGCCAGCAGCTTTAGGACAGGGGAGGCCACAGATACGCAGTATTTT	CASSFRTGEATDTQYF
.	TRBV6-5	.	TRBJ1-1	TGTGCCAGCAGTTACGGGGGCATGAACACTGAAGCTTTCTTT	CASSYGGMNTEAFF
TRBD2	TRBV12-5	.	TRBJ2-3	TGTGCTAGTGGTTTGGTACGCGACGGGAGGGCCGTAGCAGATACGCAGTATTTT	CASGLVRDGRAVADTQYF
TRBD1	TRBV9	.	TRBJ2-5	TGTGCCAGCAGCCTCCGACAGGGCTTCCAAGAGACCCAGTACTTC	CASSLRQGFQETQYF
TRBD2	TRBV28	.	TRBJ2-1	TGTGCCAGCAGCACACTAGCGGGAAGGAGGGACAATGAGCAGTTCTTC	CASSTLAGRRDNEQFF
TRBD2	TRBV28	.	TRBJ2-7	TGTGCCAGCAATCAACTAGCGGGAAACTACGAGCAGTACTTC	CASNQLAGNYEQYF
.	TRBV10-3	.	TRBJ2-7	TGTGCCATCAGTGACGGCGGGTGGGACGAGCAGTACTTC	CAISDGGWDEQYF
.	TRBV7-6	.	TRBJ2-1	TGTGCCAGCAGCCGAGATTCGGGACTCCTGGCCTACAATGAGCAGTTCTTC	CASSRDSGLLAYNEQFF
TRBD1	TRBV4-3	.	TRBJ2-7	TGCGCCAGCAGCCATTCCGGGACAGGGGCCTACGAGCAGTACTTC	CASSHSGTGAYEQYF
TRBD1	TRBV27	.	TRBJ1-1	TGTGCCAGCACTCAAACGACAGGGCGAGGTGAAGCTTTCTTT	CASTQTTGRGEAFF
TRBD2	TRBV5-4	.	TRBJ2-5	TGTGCCAGCAGCCGGGGACTAGCGGGCCAAGAGACCCAGTACTTC	CASSRGLAGQETQYF
TRBD1	TRBV5-4	.	TRBJ1-2	TGTGCCAGCAGCTTGGTGAGCGGACAGGGACTCTATGGCTACACCTTC	CASSLVSGQGLYGYTF
TRBD1	TRBV9	.	TRBJ2-5	TGTGCCAGCAGTCCCCACAGGGGATTCCAAGAGACCCAGTACTTC	CASSPHRGFQETQYF
.	TRBV2	.	TRBJ2-2	TGTGCCAGCGGCAAAGTAGCGGTGTGGAACACCGGGGAGCTGTTTTTT	CASGKVAVWNTGELFF
TRBD2	TRBV5-1	.	TRBJ2-2	TGCGCCAGCAGCTTGGGTCTAGCGGGAAACACCGGGGAGCTGTTTTTT	CASSLGLAGNTGELFF
TRBD2	TRBV10-3	.	TRBJ2-2	TGTGCCATCAGTGATCTCGCGGGAGAGGCTCTCGGGGAGCTGTTTTTT	CAISDLAGEALGELFF
TRBD1	TRBV7-2	.	TRBJ1-2	TGTGCCAGCAGCTTAAGGGGACAGGGCGATGGCTACACCTTC	CASSLRGQGDGYTF
TRBD2	TRBV7-2	.	TRBJ2-5	TGTGCCAGCAGCTTTTCTAGCGGAGGGTACCAAGAGACCCAGTACTTC	CASSFSSGGYQETQYF
TRBD1	TRBV24-1	.	TRBJ2-3	TGTGCCACCAGTGATTCGGGACAGGGGAAAGATACGCAGTATTTT	CATSDSGQGKDTQYF
.	TRBV19	.	TRBJ1-2	TGTGCCAGTAGTGGGCAGGGGAAACTTAATGGCTACACCTTC	CASSGQGKLNGYTF
TRBD2	TRBV24-1	.	TRBJ2-1	TGTGCCACCAGTGACCCTAGCGGGAGCTCCTACAATGAGCAGTTCTTC	CATSDPSGSSYNEQFF
TRBD1	TRBV5-1	.	TRBJ1-4	TGCGCCAGCAGCTTGGCCGGGACAGGAGTTGAAAAACTGTTTTTT	CASSLAGTGVEKLFF
TRBD2	TRBV10-2	once	TRBJ2-3	TGCGCCAGCAGTGAGTCAGTGGTAGCGGGAGTAGCAGATACGCAGTATTTT	CASSESVVAGVADTQYF
.	TRBV7-2	.	TRBJ2-1	TGTGCCAGCAGCGATGGACAACAGCTGTATGAGCAGTTCTTC	CASSDGQQLYEQFF
TRBD2	TRBV7-9	.	TRBJ2-7	TGTGCCAGCAGCAGGACTAGCGCCTACGAGCAGTACTTC	CASSRTSAYEQYF
.	TRBV6-2/TRBV6-3	.	TRBJ2-7	TGTGCCAGCAGCCTTCGACAGGTAGGCTACGAGCAGTACTTC	CASSLRQVGYEQYF
.	TRBV7-9	.	TRBJ1-6	TGTGCCAGCAGCTTAAGTCAGAGGGTTAATTCACCCCTCCACTTT	CASSLSQRVNSPLHF
TRBD1	TRBV6-5	.	TRBJ2-5	TGTGCCAGCAGGGGGGACAGGGAACAAGAGACCCAGTACTTC	CASRGDREQETQYF
TRBD2	TRBV2	.	TRBJ2-5	TGTGCCAGCAGCGGCCTCTCTCCGGGACTAGCGGAAGAGACCCAGTACTTC	CASSGLSPGLAEETQYF
TRBD2	TRBV9	.	TRBJ2-3	TGTGCCAGCAGCGGGACTAGCGGAGGGGAGGGGACGCAGTATTTT	CASSGTSGGEGTQYF
TRBD1	TRBV4-1	.	TRBJ2-2	TGCGCCAGCAGCCGAAGTGGGGTCAGGGGGCGTCTGAACACCGGGGAGCTGTTTTTT	CASSRSGVRGRLNTGELFF
.	TRBV7-3	.	TRBJ1-3	TGTGCCAGCAGCCGAGGCGTGGGGGACACTGGAAACACCATATATTTT	CASSRGVGDTGNTIYF
.	TRBV3-1/TRBV3-2	.	TRBJ2-7	TGTGCCAGCAGCCAGGGGCTCGAGCAGTACTTC	CASSQGLEQYF
.	TRBV27	.	TRBJ2-1	TGTGCCAGCACGAGCAAACCTTACAATGAGCAGTTCTTC	CASTSKPYNEQFF
.	TRBV9	.	TRBJ1-4	TGTGCCAGCAGCCTATCGACAGATGAAAAGCTGTTTTTT	CASSLSTDEKLFF
.	TRBV23-1	.	TRBJ1-5	TGCGCCAGCACCGGTCAGGGTGGCAATCAGCCCCAGCATTTT	CASTGQGGNQPQHF
.	TRBV2	.	TRBJ2-3	TGTGCCAGCAGTCCTCAGGTTAAGGTACATACGCAGTATTTT	CASSPQVKVHTQYF
TRBD2	TRBV5-6	once	TRBJ2-3	TGTGCCAGCAGCTTGGAAGGAGCGGGAGGGCCGGGGCCAGATACGCAGTATTTT	CASSLEGAGGPGPDTQYF
.	TRBV7-3	few	TRBJ2-2	TGTGCCAGCAGCTTGTTCCAGAACACCGGGGAGCTGTTTTTT	CASSLFQNTGELFF
.	TRBV28	.	TRBJ1-5	TGTGCCAGCAGTTTATCTCCGACAGGACCGAAGCCCCAGCATTTT	CASSLSPTGPKPQHF
TRBD2	TRBV5-4	.	TRBJ2-1	TGTGCCAGCAGCTCGGGGACTAGCGGGCGCTCCGGTGAGCAGTTCTTC	CASSSGTSGRSGEQFF
.	TRBV2	.	TRBJ2-7	TGTGCCAGCAGTGAATGGAGGGCCGAGGGCTACGAGCAGTACTTC	CASSEWRAEGYEQYF
.	TRBV7-2	.	TRBJ2-1	TGTGCCAGCAGCTTCCCCGGGAGAAATGAGCAGTTCTTC	CASSFPGRNEQFF